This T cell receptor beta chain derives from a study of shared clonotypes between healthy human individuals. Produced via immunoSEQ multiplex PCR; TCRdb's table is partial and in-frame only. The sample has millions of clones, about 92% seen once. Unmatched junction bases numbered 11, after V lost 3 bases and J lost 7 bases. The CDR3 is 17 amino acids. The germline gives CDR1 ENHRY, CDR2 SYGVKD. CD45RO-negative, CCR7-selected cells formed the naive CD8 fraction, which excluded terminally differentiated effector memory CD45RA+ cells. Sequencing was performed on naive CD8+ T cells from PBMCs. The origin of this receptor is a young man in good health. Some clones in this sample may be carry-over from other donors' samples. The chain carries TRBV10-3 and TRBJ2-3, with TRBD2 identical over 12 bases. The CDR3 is CAISDPGLAGPLYTQYF. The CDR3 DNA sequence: TGTGCCATCAGTGACCCCGGACTAGCGGGGCCCCTATATACGCAGTATTTT.